This TCR beta chain derives from a study of cytomegalovirus exposure and HLA in healthy donors. Primers: 60 Vbeta forward and 13 Jbeta reverse. In the source study's methods: Unique TCR beta chains numbered roughly 80 million in a later analysis, with roughly 10 million shared. Here immunoSEQ multiplex PCR was the method, and the copy in TCRdb shows in-frame clones only, minus some. The V and J calls and clone size are taken from that table; D and trimming were inferred from the DNA. Of 150,000 or so clones in the sample, roughly 80% were seen once. Donors consisted of healthy bone marrow donors. The source of this sequence is a woman aged 50 to 60 in good health and CMV-seropositive. Source material: PBMCs.

Here the CDR3 reads CASSSFGTMNFHGNSPLHF. The CDR3 bases are TGTGCCAGTAGTAGTTTCGGGACAATGAATTTTCATGGGAATTCACCCCTCCACTTT. J is TRBJ1-6 and V is TRBV19, with D perhaps matching TRBD1 (6 bases). Germline V gene sequence: CDR1 LNHDA, CDR2 SQIVND (reference sequence). Between the trimmed V and J ends, which lost 4 bases and 7 bases, there was a span of 26 bases. There are 19 residues in the CDR3.